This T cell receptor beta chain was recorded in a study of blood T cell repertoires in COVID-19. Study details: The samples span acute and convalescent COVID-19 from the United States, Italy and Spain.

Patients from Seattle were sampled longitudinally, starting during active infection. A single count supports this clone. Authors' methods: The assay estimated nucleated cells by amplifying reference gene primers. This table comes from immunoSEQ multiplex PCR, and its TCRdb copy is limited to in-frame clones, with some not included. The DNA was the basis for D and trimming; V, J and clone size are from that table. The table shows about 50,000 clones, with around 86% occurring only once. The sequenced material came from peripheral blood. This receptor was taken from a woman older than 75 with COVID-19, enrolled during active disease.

The CDR3 sequence: CASGPGQVTDTQYF. For the CDR3, the DNA is TGTGCTAGTGGTCCCGGACAGGTCACAGATACGCAGTATTTT. This sequence joins TRBV12-5 and TRBJ2-3; 7 bases match TRBD1. Losses at the gene ends were 5 bases for V and 2 bases for J; bases not matched to a gene: 4. The CDR3 length is 14 residues. Germline V gene sequence: CDR1 LGHNT, CDR2 FRNRAP.